The 17 T cell receptor beta chains in this list originate from one sample, sequenced in a study of Ad26.COV2.S vaccination and SARS-CoV-2 variants. Stated treatment: around 19 received Ad26.COV2.S at low or high dose, single or two shots; a few received placebo; per-sample allocation not given. The samples date from day 63 after the first vaccine or placebo injection. Some clones are missing from TCRdb's copy, which holds only in-frame ones; the method was immunoSEQ multiplex PCR. The profile shows approximately 420,000 clones, roughly 90% of them singletons. The sequenced sample was peripheral blood, obtained in a trial of Ad26.COV2.S vaccine versus placebo. Receptors originate from a person between 18 and 65 years old who received the Ad26.COV2.S COVID-19 vaccine or a placebo.

J is TRBJ1-1 and V is TRBV14; D is undetermined. The CDR3 is 14 residues long. The germline gives CDR1 SGHDN, CDR2 FVKESK. V was shortened by 5 bases and J by 1 base, with 11 bases between the two germline ends. The CDR3 loop is CASSVRAGNTEAFF. DNA for the CDR3: TGTGCCAGCAGCGTCCGGGCGGGGAACACTGAAGCTTTCTTT.

This clone showed up just a few times. This sequence joins TRBV15 and TRBJ2-1; 10 bases map to TRBD2. This CDR3 has 16 amino acids. Per germline, CDR1 LNHNV and CDR2 YYDKDF (reference sequence). V lost 2 bases and J lost 2; bases outside the gene matches: 3. This chain's CDR3 is CATSRNLAGAYNEQFF. In nucleotides, the CDR3 is TGTGCCACCAGCAGAAACCTAGCGGGAGCCTACAATGAGCAGTTCTTC.

The chain uses TRBV3-1 (or the pseudogene TRBV3-2) and TRBJ2-1; TRBD1 agrees at 8 bases. CDR1 and CDR2 (germline): LGHDT, YNNKEL (reference sequence). V trimming: 3 bases; J trimming: 10 bases; junction bases outside the gene matches: 5. The CDR3 totals 13 residues. This CDR3 is CASSQDRVREQFF. In DNA form, the CDR3 reads TGTGCCAGCAGCCAGGACAGGGTTCGGGAGCAGTTCTTC.

The J gene is TRBJ1-1, the V gene TRBV5-4; the match to TRBD1 covers 7 bases. The trim removed 4 bases at V and 1 base at J, leaving 16 bases unmatched. Germline loops: CDR1 SGHNT, CDR2 YYREEE (reference sequence). The CDR3 has 18 amino acids. The DNA of the CDR3 is TGTGCCAGCAGCCCCGGGACAGTCTATACCTACCCGAACACTGAAGCTTTCTTT. Its protein is CASSPGTVYTYPNTEAFF.

This clone was recorded once. This chain joins TRBV4-2 and TRBJ2-2; D call uncertain. The CDR3 loop spans 13 amino acids. Germline V gives CDR1 LGHNA, CDR2 YNFKEQ. V gave up 3 bases and J gave up 3 bases, with 5 bases separating them. The CDR3 here is CASSHPDTGELFF. CDR3 sequence (DNA): TGTGCCAGCAGCCACCCAGACACCGGGGAGCTGTTTTTT.

The rearrangement joins TRBV5-5 to TRBJ2-1; TRBD1 matches 10 bases. This CDR3 spans 14 amino acids. V dropped 0 bases and J dropped 7; count of bases not matched to a gene: 1. In germline, CDR1 is SGHKS, CDR2 YYEKEE (reference sequence). The CDR3 region has the DNA TGTGCCAGCAGCTTGGGACAGGGGGCTAATGAGCAGTTCTTC. It encodes CASSLGQGANEQFF.

The chain combines TRBV29-1 with TRBJ1-2; 7 bases line up with TRBD1. V shed 4 bases, J shed 5 bases, and the junction held 16 bases outside the gene matches. The CDR3 has 16 amino acids. Per the germline V gene, CDR1 is SQVTM and CDR2 is ANQGSEA. The CDR3 DNA sequence: TGCAGCGTTGTGTACGCGATTAAGGGGGCCCCTTATGGCTACACCTTC. Translated: CSVVYAIKGAPYGYTF.

This CDR3 is CASSVGHYVEYGYTF. The DNA for the CDR3 is TGTGCCAGTAGTGTGGGACATTACGTGGAGTATGGCTACACCTTC. The J gene is TRBJ1-2, the V gene TRBV19; perhaps TRBD1 as D (6 bases). CDR1 is LNHDA, CDR2 SQIVND, per germline (reference sequence). With 5 bases removed from V and 5 bases from J, the gap between germline ends came to 18 bases. This CDR3 comprises 15 residues.

This chain connects TRBV14 to TRBJ1-2, with unresolved D. Germline V gives CDR1 SGHDN, CDR2 FVKESK. The CDR3 consists of 13 residues. The V and J ends lost 4 bases and 0 bases respectively, with 6 bases between them. The CDR3 DNA is TGTGCCAGCAGCCCCACAGCTAACTATGGCTACACCTTC. Translation gives CASSPTANYGYTF.

In the case of this clone: The same CDR3 is also encoded by other DNA sequences in this sample. V gene TRBV29-1 combines with J gene TRBJ2-2; either TRBD1 or TRBD2 may fit D (6 bases each). CDR1 is SQVTM, CDR2 ANQGSEA, per germline. V was shortened by 3 bases and J by 5 bases, with 10 bases between the two germline ends. This CDR3 is built from 13 residues. CDR3 amino acids: CSVDRGGTGELFF. CDR3 coding DNA: TGCAGCGTTGACAGGGGAGGAACCGGGGAGCTGTTTTTT.

This rearrangement joins TRBV6-5 to TRBJ1-4; D is unresolved. CDR1 is MNHEY, CDR2 SVGAGI, per germline. This CDR3 is built from 15 residues. The ends were cut back, 0 bases at V and 7 bases at J, with 12 bases in the middle. In DNA, the CDR3 is TGTGCCAGCAGTTACTCGACTGGGGAGGGTGAAAAACTGTTTTTT. As protein: CASSYSTGEGEKLFF.

V gene TRBV6-2 or TRBV6-3 combines with J gene TRBJ2-7, with 10 bases identical to TRBD2. V shed 6 bases and J 2 bases; nucleotides not matched to a gene: 10. This CDR3 has 16 residues. From germline, CDR1 is MNHEY and CDR2 SVGEGT. The CDR3 protein is CASSPRPAGGTYEQYF. DNA of the CDR3: TGTGCCAGCAGCCCCCGGCCAGCGGGGGGGACCTACGAGCAGTACTTC.

The chain has TRBV6-2 or TRBV6-3 and TRBJ1-1; TRBD1 agrees at 9 bases. The ends lost 0 bases at V and 8 bases at J; junction bases unmatched: 4. Germline V CDR1 and CDR2: MNHEY, SVGEGT. CDR3 size: 14 residues. CDR3 bases: TGTGCCAGCAGTTACTCGGGACAGGGATCGGAAGCTTTCTTT. As protein: CASSYSGQGSEAFF.

The V call is TRBV28, the J call TRBJ2-2; TRBD2 is a possible D gene (5 bases). This CDR3 comprises 19 residues. Germline CDR1 reads MDHEN; CDR2 reads SYDVKM. Trimming shortened V by 7 bases and J by 4 bases, and 28 bases separated the two germline ends. This CDR3 reads CASTPGGWESTPGTGELFF. In DNA form, the CDR3 reads TGTGCCAGCACCCCCGGCGGGTGGGAGTCTACCCCCGGCACCGGGGAGCTGTTTTTT.

The rearrangement links TRBV6-2 or TRBV6-3 to TRBJ2-2, with 7 bases fitting TRBD1. This CDR3 is built from 16 residues. With V trimmed by 1 base and J by 2 bases, 4 bases remained unmatched. The V gene's germline CDR1 is MNHEY and CDR2 SVGEGT. The CDR3: CASSYWDSINTGELFF. As DNA, the CDR3 is TGTGCCAGCAGTTACTGGGACAGCATAAACACCGGGGAGCTGTTTTTT.

The chain joins TRBV5-8 to TRBJ1-4; 9 positions match TRBD1. CDR1 and CDR2 from the germline V gene are SGHTS and YDEGEE. V dropped 4 bases and J dropped 4; count of bases not matched to a gene: 8. CDR3 size: 16 residues. The CDR3 DNA reads as TGTGCCAGCAGCGCAACAGGGGGCGGTATTAATGAAAAACTGTTTTTT. This sequence encodes CASSATGGGINEKLFF.

This clone was detected a few times. The chain recombines TRBV6-2 or TRBV6-3 with TRBJ1-1; possible D gene TRBD1, 5 bases. The CDR3 length is 12 residues. V lost 5 bases and J 1 base, leaving 5 bases between the germline ends. Germline CDR1 MNHEY, CDR2 SVGEGT. CDR3 amino acids: CASSRGNTEAFF. The CDR3 DNA reads TGTGCCAGCAGTAGGGGGAACACTGAAGCTTTCTTT.